The entry below describes one T cell receptor (beta chain). The CDR3 loop spans 15 amino acids. V lost 7 bases, J lost 2 bases, and 18 bases lay in between. CDR1 is MDHEN and CDR2 is SYDVKM in the germline V gene. This sample is drawn from a study of shared clonotypes between healthy human individuals. Clones were sequenced by immunoSEQ multiplex PCR, and TCRdb holds only the in-frame ones, with some missing. Of about 2 million clones listed, approximately 94% were seen once; the top ten hold roughly 1.2%. In the naive CD8 group, cells lacked CD45RO and were positively selected for CCR7, so terminally differentiated effector memory CD45RA+ cells were left out.

The chain employs TRBV28 and TRBJ2-7; D may be TRBD1 (5 bases). The TCR sequence derives from a man between 18 and 29 years old in good health. Input material: naive CD8+ T cells sorted from blood. CDR3 protein: CASITTRAGPYEQYF. The CDR3 DNA follows: TGTGCCAGCATCACCACACGGGCAGGGCCCTACGAGCAGTACTTC.